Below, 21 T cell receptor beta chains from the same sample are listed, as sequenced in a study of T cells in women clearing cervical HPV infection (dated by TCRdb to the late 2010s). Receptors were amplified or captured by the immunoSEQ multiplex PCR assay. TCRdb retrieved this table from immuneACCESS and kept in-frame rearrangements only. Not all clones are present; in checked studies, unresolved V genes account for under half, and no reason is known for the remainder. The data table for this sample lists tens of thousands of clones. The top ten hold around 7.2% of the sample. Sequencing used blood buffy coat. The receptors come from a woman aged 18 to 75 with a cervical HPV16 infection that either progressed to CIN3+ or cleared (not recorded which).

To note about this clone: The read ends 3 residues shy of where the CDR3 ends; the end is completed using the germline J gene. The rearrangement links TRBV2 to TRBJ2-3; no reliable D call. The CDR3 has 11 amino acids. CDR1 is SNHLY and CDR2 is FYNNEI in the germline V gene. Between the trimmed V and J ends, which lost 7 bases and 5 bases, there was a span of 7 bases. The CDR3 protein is CASTNRDTQYF. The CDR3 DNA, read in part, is TGTGCCAGCACTAACCGAGATACG.

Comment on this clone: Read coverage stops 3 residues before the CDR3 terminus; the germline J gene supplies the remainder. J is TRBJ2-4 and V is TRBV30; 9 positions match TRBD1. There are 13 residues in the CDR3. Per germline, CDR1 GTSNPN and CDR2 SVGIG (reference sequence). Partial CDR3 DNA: TGTGCCTGGAGTTTACAGGGGGCTTATGGT. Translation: CAWSLQGAYG. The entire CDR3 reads CAWSLQGAYGQYF.

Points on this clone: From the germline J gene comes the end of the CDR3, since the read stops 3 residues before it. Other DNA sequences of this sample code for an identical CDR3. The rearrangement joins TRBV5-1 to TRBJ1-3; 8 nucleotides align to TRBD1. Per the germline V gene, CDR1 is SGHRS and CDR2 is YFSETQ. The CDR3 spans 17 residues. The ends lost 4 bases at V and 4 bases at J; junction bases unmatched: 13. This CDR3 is CASSLHQPGQEGNTIYF. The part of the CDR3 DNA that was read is TGCGCCAGCAGCCTGCACCAACCGGGACAGGAAGGAAACACC.

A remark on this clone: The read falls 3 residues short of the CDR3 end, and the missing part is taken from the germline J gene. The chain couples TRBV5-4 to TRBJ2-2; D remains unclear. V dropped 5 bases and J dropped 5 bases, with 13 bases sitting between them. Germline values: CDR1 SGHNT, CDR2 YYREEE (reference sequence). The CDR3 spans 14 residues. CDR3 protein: CASRRLGPTGELFF. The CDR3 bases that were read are TGTGCCAGCAGGAGGCTTGGCCCTACCGGGGAG.

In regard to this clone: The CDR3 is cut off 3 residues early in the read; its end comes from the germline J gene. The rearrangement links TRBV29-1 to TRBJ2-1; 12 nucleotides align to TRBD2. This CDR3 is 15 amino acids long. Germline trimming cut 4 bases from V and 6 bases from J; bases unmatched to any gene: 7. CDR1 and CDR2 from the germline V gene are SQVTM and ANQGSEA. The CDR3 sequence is CSVARTSGVPNEQFF. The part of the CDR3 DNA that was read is TGCAGCGTTGCCCGGACTAGCGGGGTCCCCAATGAG.

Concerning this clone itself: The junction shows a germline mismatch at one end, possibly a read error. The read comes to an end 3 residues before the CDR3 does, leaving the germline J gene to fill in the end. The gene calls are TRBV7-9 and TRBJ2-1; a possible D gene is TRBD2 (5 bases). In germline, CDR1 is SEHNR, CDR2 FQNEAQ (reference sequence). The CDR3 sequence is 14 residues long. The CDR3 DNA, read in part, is TGTCCCAGCAGCCAATCCAGCGGCTACAATGAG. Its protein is CPSSQSSGYNE. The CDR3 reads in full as CPSSQSSGYNEQFF.

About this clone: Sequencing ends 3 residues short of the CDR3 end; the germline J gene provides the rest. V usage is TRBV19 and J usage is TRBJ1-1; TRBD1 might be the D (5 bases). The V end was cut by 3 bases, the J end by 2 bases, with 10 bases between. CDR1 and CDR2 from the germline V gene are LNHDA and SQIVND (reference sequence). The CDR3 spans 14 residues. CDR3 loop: CASSILGANTEAFF. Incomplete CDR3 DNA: TGTGCCAGTAGTATTCTAGGGGCTAACACTGAA.

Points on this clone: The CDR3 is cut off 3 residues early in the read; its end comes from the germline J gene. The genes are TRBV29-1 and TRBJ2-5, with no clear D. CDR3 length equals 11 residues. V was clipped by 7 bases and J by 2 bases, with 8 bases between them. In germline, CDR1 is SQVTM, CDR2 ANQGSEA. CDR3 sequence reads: CSAAGQETQYF. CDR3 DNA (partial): TGCAGCGCTGCAGGTCAAGAGACC.

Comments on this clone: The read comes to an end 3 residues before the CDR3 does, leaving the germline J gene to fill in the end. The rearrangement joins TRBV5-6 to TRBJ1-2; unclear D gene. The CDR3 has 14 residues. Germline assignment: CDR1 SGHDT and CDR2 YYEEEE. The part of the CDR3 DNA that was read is TGTGCCAGCAGCCCACCTCAGCGGGGAAGGAGC. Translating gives CASSPPQRGRS. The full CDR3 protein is CASSPPQRGRSYTF.

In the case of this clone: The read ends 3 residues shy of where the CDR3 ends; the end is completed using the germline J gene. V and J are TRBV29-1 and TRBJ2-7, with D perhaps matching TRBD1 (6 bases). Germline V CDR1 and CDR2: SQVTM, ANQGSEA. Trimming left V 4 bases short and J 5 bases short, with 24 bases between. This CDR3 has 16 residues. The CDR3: CSVVTPTGTTFHEQYF. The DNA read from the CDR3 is TGCAGCGTTGTCACCCCCACAGGGACAACTTTCCACGAG.

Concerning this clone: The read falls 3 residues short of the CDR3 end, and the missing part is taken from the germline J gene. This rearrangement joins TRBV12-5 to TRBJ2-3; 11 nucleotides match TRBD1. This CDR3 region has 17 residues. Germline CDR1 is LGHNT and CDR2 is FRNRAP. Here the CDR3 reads CASGPGQGAFGNQPQYF. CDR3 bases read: TGTGCTAGTGGCCCCGGACAGGGGGCGTTTGGCAATCAGCCG.

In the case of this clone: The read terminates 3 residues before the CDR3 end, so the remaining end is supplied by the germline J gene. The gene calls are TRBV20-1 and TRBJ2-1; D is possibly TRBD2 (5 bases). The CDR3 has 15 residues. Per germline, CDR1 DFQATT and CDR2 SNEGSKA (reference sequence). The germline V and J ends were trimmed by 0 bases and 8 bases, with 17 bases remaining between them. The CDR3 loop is CSARDTRSVGDEQFF. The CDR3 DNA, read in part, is TGCAGTGCTAGAGATACCAGGAGTGTCGGGGATGAG.

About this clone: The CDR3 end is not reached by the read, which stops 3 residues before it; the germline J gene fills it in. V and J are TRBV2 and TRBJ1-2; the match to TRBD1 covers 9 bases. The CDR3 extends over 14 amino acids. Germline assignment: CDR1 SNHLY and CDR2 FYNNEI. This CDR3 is CASRDRGSPYDYTF. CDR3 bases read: TGTGCCAGCAGGGACAGGGGTAGCCCCTACGAC.

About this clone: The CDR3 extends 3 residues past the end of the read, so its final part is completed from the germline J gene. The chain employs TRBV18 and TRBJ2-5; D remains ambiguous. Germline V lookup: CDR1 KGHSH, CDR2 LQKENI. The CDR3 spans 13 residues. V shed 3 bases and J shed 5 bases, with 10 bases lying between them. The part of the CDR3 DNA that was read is TGTGCCAGCTCACCCAGAACTACGGAGACC. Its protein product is CASSPRTTET. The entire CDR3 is CASSPRTTETQYF. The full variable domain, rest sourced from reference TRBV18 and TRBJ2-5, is NAGVMQNPRHLVRRRGQEARLRCSPMKGHSHVYWYRQLPEEGLKFMVYLQKENIIDESGMPKERFSAEFPKEGPSILRIQQVVRGDSAAYFCASSPRTTETQYFGPGTRLLVL.

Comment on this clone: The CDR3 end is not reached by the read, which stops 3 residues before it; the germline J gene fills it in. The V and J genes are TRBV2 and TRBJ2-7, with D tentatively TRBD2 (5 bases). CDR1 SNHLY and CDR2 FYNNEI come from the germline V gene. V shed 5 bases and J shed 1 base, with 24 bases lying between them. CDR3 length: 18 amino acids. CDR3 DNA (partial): TGTGCCAGCAGTACCTACCAAGGCCGGACTGCCGCGTCCTACGAG. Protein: CASSTYQGRTAASYE. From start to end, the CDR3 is CASSTYQGRTAASYEQYF.

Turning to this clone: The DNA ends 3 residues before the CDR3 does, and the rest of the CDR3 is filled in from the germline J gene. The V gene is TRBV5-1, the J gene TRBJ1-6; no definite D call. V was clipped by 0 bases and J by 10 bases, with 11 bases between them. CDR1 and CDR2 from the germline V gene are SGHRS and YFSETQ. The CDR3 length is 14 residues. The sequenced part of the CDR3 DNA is TGCGCCAGCAGCTTGGGCGAGTCGTGGTCACCC. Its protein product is CASSLGESWSP. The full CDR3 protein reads CASSLGESWSPLHF. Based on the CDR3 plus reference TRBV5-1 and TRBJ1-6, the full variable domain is KAGVTQTPRYLIKTRGQQVTLSCSPISGHRSVSWYQQTPGQGLQFLFEYFSETQRNKGNFPGRFSGRQFSNSRSEMNVSTLELGDSALYLCASSLGESWSPLHFGNGTRLTVT.

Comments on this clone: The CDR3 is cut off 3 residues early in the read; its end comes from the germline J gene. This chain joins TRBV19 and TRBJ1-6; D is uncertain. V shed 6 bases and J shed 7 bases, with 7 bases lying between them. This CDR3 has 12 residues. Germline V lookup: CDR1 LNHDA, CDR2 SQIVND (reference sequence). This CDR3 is CASSGYNSPLHF. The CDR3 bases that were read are TGTGCCAGTAGCGGGTACAATTCACCC.

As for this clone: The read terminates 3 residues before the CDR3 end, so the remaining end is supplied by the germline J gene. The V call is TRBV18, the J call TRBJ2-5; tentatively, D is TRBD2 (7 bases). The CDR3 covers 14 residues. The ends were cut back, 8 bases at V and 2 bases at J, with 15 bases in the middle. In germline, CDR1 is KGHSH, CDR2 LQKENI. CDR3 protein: CASSPGGHQETQYF. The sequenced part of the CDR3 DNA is TGTGCCAGCAGCCCGGGGGGCCATCAAGAGACC.

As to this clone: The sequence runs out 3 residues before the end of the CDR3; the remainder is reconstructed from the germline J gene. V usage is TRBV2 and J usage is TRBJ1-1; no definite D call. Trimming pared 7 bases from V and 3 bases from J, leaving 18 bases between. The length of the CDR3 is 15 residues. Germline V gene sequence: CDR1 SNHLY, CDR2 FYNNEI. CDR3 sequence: CASTSLFLSDTEAFF. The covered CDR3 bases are TGTGCCAGCACTTCCCTTTTTCTGAGCGACACTGAA.

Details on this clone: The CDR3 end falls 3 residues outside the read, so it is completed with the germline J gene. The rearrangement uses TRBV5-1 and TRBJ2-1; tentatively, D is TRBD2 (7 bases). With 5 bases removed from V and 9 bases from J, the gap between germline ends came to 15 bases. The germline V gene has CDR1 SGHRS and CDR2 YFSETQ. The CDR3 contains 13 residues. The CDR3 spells CASSYGGGSEQFF. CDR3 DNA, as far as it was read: TGCGCCAGCAGTTACGGCGGGGGCTCTGAG. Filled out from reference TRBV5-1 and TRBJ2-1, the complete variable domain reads KAGVTQTPRYLIKTRGQQVTLSCSPISGHRSVSWYQQTPGQGLQFLFEYFSETQRNKGNFPGRFSGRQFSNSRSEMNVSTLELGDSALYLCASSYGGGSEQFFGPGTRLTVL.

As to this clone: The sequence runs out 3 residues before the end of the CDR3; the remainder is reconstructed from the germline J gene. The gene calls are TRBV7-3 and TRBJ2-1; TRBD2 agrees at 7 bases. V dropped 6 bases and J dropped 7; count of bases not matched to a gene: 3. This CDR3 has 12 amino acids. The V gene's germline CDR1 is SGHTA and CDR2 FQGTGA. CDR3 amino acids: CASSFSGNEQFF. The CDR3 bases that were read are TGTGCCAGCAGTTTTAGCGGGAATGAG.